The text below deals with one T cell receptor (beta chain). The antigen remains unidentified. TCRdb re-called the 5' RACE reads with MiXCR, one entry per CDR3 protein. The data show 750,000 to 950,000 distinct CDR3 sequences, with around 12% seen just once and around 1.6% held by the top ten. This specimen belongs to a study of identical twins. General study results and limits: Out-of-frame alpha sequences shared between twins exhibited an excess of low generation probability. Clonotypes of the beta chain that were abundant in cord blood carried fewer insertions (memory repertoires showed none). It was cross-sectional statistical analysis, not following the same donors, that the conclusions relied on.

V was shortened by 6 bases and J by 3 bases, with 15 bases between the two germline ends. The germline gives CDR1 SQVTM, CDR2 ANQGSEA. The CDR3 length is 14 residues. These data also formed part of another study, on yellow fever vaccine responses in identical twins.

This receptor was obtained from a woman under 30 in good health. The sequenced sample was PBMCs. The chain links TRBV29-1 to TRBJ2-1; TRBD1 might be the D (6 bases). The CDR3 region is CSVTGSVVYNEQFF. In DNA, the CDR3 is TGCAGCGTAACAGGGTCCGTAGTCTACAATGAGCAGTTCTTC.